Following are 8 T cell receptor beta chains from one sample sequenced in a study of beta chain features in type 1 diabetes. Reverse transcribing all isolated RNA meant expressed TCRB transcripts were sequenced. Libraries were prepared by immunoSEQ multiplex PCR; TCRdb keeps only in-frame clonotypes and omits some of them. The sample includes about 40,000 clones, 49% seen only once; the top ten take around 0.78%. Sequenced sample: central memory CD4+ T cells from blood. The source is a young woman in good health.

This clone has a handful of counts. V is TRBV19 and J is TRBJ2-1; D is unclear. The CDR3 loop spans 13 amino acids. Between the trimmed V and J ends, which lost 5 bases and 4 bases, there was a span of 9 bases. The germline V gene has CDR1 LNHDA and CDR2 SQIVND (reference sequence). The CDR3 DNA is TGTGCCAGTAGTCCCCCCCCGTACAATGAGCAGTTCTTC. Its translation is CASSPPPYNEQFF.

This rearrangement joins TRBV11-2 to TRBJ1-5, with 7 bases aligning to TRBD1. This CDR3 spans 14 amino acids. Looked up from germline, CDR1 is SGHAT and CDR2 is FQNNGV. Trimming cost V 5 bases and J 4 bases; bases outside gene matches: 5. CDR3 coding DNA: TGTGCCAGCAGCCAAGGACAGGTTAATCAGCCCCAGCATTTT. The encoded protein is CASSQGQVNQPQHF. Using reference TRBV11-2 and TRBJ1-5 for the parts outside the CDR3, the full variable domain is EAGVAQSPRYKIIEKRQSVAFWCNPISGHATLYWYQQILGQGPKLLIQFQNNGVVDDSQLPKDRFSAERLKGVDSTLKIQPAKLEDSAVYLCASSQGQVNQPQHFGDGTRLSIL.

This rearrangement joins TRBV6-1 to TRBJ2-1; 11 nucleotides match TRBD2. This CDR3 spans 15 amino acids. Trimming took 6 bases from V and 2 from J; bases not matched to a gene: 3. Germline V gene sequence: CDR1 MNHNS, CDR2 SASEGT. The CDR3 DNA follows: TGTGCCAGCAGGACTAGCGGGAACACCTACAATGAGCAGTTCTTC. The encoded protein is CASRTSGNTYNEQFF.

This clone came up once. This chain joins TRBV10-3 and TRBJ2-3; the match to TRBD2 covers 9 bases. The V and J ends lost 3 bases and 4 bases, in that order; junction bases with no gene match: 11. This CDR3 contains 17 residues. Germline CDR1 and CDR2: ENHRY and SYGVKD. CDR3 sequence: CAISEGREGRVADTQYF. The CDR3 nucleotides read TGTGCCATCAGTGAAGGGCGGGAGGGCCGAGTCGCAGATACGCAGTATTTT.

V usage is TRBV6-5 and J usage is TRBJ1-1, with TRBD1 identical over 7 bases. V was clipped by 5 bases and J by 11 bases; unmatched bases: 11. Germline V gives CDR1 MNHEY, CDR2 SVGAGI. The CDR3 is 13 residues long. The CDR3 is CASSNRDRGWAFF. CDR3 nucleotide sequence: TGTGCCAGCAGTAACCGGGACAGAGGTTGGGCTTTCTTT.

This clone showed up just a few times. The chain has TRBV7-3 and TRBJ2-1; TRBD2 aligns across 7 bases. The trim removed 2 bases at V and 10 bases at J, leaving 5 bases unmatched. Germline V gene sequence: CDR1 SGHTA, CDR2 FQGTGA. CDR3 length: 13 amino acids. CDR3 DNA sequence: TGTGCCAGCAGCTTACGGCCGGGGGGAGAGCAGTTCTTC. It codes for CASSLRPGGEQFF.

This chain uses TRBV7-2 with TRBJ2-5; D perhaps matches TRBD1 (5 bases). CDR1 is SGHTA and CDR2 is FQGNSA in the germline V gene. This CDR3 has 14 amino acids. Trimming pared 5 bases from V and 0 bases from J, leaving 10 bases between. The CDR3 DNA reads as TGTGCCAGCAGCCCGACAGCAGACCAAGAGACCCAGTACTTC. This codes for CASSPTADQETQYF.

The rearrangement uses TRBV5-4 and TRBJ2-3, with D unclear. CDR1 and CDR2 from the germline V gene are SGHNT and YYREEE (reference sequence). V was pared by 3 bases and J by 4 bases, with 6 bases between. This CDR3 is built from 12 residues. The CDR3 here is CASSSPADTQYF. CDR3 sequence (DNA): TGTGCCAGCAGCTCCCCGGCAGATACGCAGTATTTT.